This TCR beta chain was recorded in a study of shared clonotypes between healthy human individuals. Libraries were prepared by immunoSEQ multiplex PCR; TCRdb keeps only in-frame clonotypes and omits some of them. This table has roughly 450,000 clones, roughly 78% appearing once. The V and J ends lost 6 bases and 1 base, in that order; junction bases with no gene match: 6. The CDR3 is 16 residues long. CDR1 and CDR2 from the germline V gene are WSHSY and SAAADI. The sequence was collected from a woman aged 40-49 years in good health. Some clones in this sample may be carry-over from other donors' samples. The specimen sequenced was PBMCs. The chain links TRBV10-2 to TRBJ2-2; 9 nucleotides agree with TRBD2. CDR3 in amino acids: CASSGLALENTGELFF. CDR3 DNA: TGCGCCAGCAGCGGACTAGCGTTAGAGAACACCGGGGAGCTGTTTTTT.